This T cell receptor (beta chain) was retrieved from a study of blood T cells in healthy people across ages. Study-wide results and caveats: Age brought a roughly linear fall in TCR beta diversity measured per million T cells.

Then a second PCR, running roughly 7 to 11 cycles, was carried out with a sample-barcoded 5' primer and a J-beta primer mix. TCRdb recomputed calls from the 5' RACE reads with MiXCR, one row per CDR3 protein. The sample lists approximately 820,000 distinct CDR3 sequences; roughly 44% were seen once. For this clonotype: Its specificity is unknown.

The CDR3 totals 15 residues. Between the trimmed V and J ends, which lost 7 bases and 1 base, there was a span of 11 bases. Germline assignment: CDR1 MNHNS and CDR2 SASEGT. Sequences were obtained from blood. J is TRBJ2-6 and V is TRBV6-1; D unclear. This sequence originates from a man aged 60 to 75 in good health. CDR3 in amino acids: CASKTERSGANVLTF. The CDR3 nucleotides are TGTGCCAGCAAGACTGAGAGATCTGGGGCCAACGTCCTGACTTTC.